The rows below give T cell receptor beta chains drawn from one sample of a study of T cells in Graves' hyperthyroidism and ophthalmopathy. A single record per CDR3 protein comes from TCRdb applying MiXCR to the multiplex PCR reads. The repertoire holds under 300,000 distinct CDR3 sequences, with roughly an eighth as singletons. The material sequenced was blood. Every receptor here comes from a woman aged 40 to 50 with Graves' hyperthyroidism. Each CDR3 is given with its conserved first and last residue. The D gene is left open where the match is weak. Size values are once, few and many counts, or a class for expanded clones, and some rows have none.

j_gene | v_gene | d_gene | abundance | CDR3aa | CDR3nt
TRBJ2-2 | TRBV7-8 | . | many | CASSSGSGNTGELFF | TGTGCCAGCAGTTCCGGTAGCGGGAACACCGGGGAGCTGTTTTTT
TRBJ2-7 | TRBV7-9 | . | many | CASSFDFFGEQYF | TGTGCCAGCAGCTTTGACTTCTTTGGGGAGCAGTACTTC
TRBJ2-7 | TRBV3-1 | . | . | CASSQVVSSRVSYEQYF | TGTGCCAGCAGCCAAGTGGTGAGCTCTCGGGTCTCCTACGAGCAGTACTTC
TRBJ2-1 | TRBV3-1 | . | many | CASSRYRDEQFF | TGTGCCAGCAGCCGGTACAGGGATGAGCAGTTCTTC
TRBJ1-5 | TRBV6-2/TRBV6-3 | . | many | CASSKWRGSGQPQHF | TGTGCCAGCAGTAAGTGGCGGGGCTCGGGACAGCCCCAGCATTTT
TRBJ2-5 | TRBV5-5 | . | many | CASSLGQGGTYQETQYF | TGTGCCAGCAGCTTGGGACAGGGAGGGACGTACCAAGAGACCCAGTACTTC
TRBJ1-1 | TRBV6-1 | . | many | CASSSNLGPVYTEAFF | TGTGCCAGCAGTTCAAACCTTGGGCCAGTTTACACTGAAGCTTTCTTT
TRBJ2-3 | TRBV2 | . | many | CASSGVTASSDTQYF | TGTGCCAGCAGTGGAGTGACAGCAAGCTCAGATACGCAGTATTTT
TRBJ1-2 | TRBV3-1 | . | . | CASSQVDREVGGYTF | TGTGCCAGCAGCCAGGTGGATAGGGAAGTCGGTGGCTACACCTTC
TRBJ2-1 | TRBV6-1 | . | many | CASSVRRWLNHNEQFF | TGTGCCAGCAGTGTAAGGAGGTGGCTGAACCACAATGAGCAGTTCTTC
TRBJ2-1 | TRBV28 | . | many | CASSLGDHNEQFF | TGTGCCAGCAGTTTGGGGGATCACAATGAGCAGTTCTTC
TRBJ1-2 | TRBV25-1 | . | . | CASSEYSGREDGYTF | TGTGCCAGCAGTGAATATAGCGGGAGGGAGGATGGCTACACCTTC
TRBJ2-1 | TRBV4-2 | TRBD2 | few | CASSQDMTSGRNEQFF | TGTGCCAGCAGCCAAGATATGACTAGCGGGAGAAATGAGCAGTTCTTC
TRBJ2-2 | TRBV9 | . | . | CASSVGGGTGELFF | TGTGCCAGCAGCGTAGGTGGGGGCACCGGGGAGCTGTTTTTT
TRBJ2-7 | TRBV18 | . | many | CASSPQRFYEQYF | TGTGCCAGCTCACCACAGCGGTTCTACGAGCAGTACTTC
TRBJ2-1 | TRBV2 | TRBD2 | many | CASTDPSGRSYNEQFF | TGTGCCAGCACTGACCCTAGCGGACGCTCCTACAATGAGCAGTTCTTC
TRBJ1-5 | TRBV5-4 | TRBD1 | few | CASSYGTGGDPQHF | TGTGCCAGCAGCTACGGGACAGGGGGCGACCCCCAGCATTTT
TRBJ2-1 | TRBV2 | TRBD2 | . | CASRKVAGDNEQFF | TGTGCCAGCAGGAAGGTAGCGGGAGACAATGAGCAGTTCTTC
TRBJ2-7 | TRBV27 | . | many | CASSSTTGGYEQYF | TGTGCCAGCAGTTCTACGACCGGCGGCTACGAGCAGTACTTC
TRBJ1-2 | TRBV7-3 | . | many | CASSLGRPGTYGYTF | TGTGCCAGCAGCTTGGGCCGACCCGGGACGTATGGCTACACCTTC
TRBJ1-1 | TRBV2 | . | many | CASSEGQGEAFF | TGTGCCAGCAGTGAAGGGCAGGGCGAAGCTTTCTTT
TRBJ1-2 | TRBV7-9 | TRBD1 | many | CASSTQGGSSGYTF | TGTGCCAGCAGCACTCAGGGGGGTTCTAGTGGCTACACCTTC
TRBJ1-1 | TRBV14 | . | many | CASFYAGEAFF | TGTGCCAGCTTCTATGCTGGCGAAGCTTTCTTT
TRBJ2-1 | TRBV2 | TRBD2 | many | CASKGVAGASEQFF | TGTGCCAGCAAAGGAGTAGCGGGAGCCAGTGAGCAGTTCTTC
TRBJ2-3 | TRBV6-1 | . | many | CASSESGLRKKGDTQYF | TGTGCCAGCAGTGAATCTGGCCTTCGGAAGAAGGGGGATACGCAGTATTTT
TRBJ1-2 | TRBV13 | TRBD1 | few | CASSHPLDRDYGYTF | TGTGCCAGCAGCCATCCCTTGGACAGGGACTATGGCTACACCTTC
TRBJ2-3 | TRBV24-1 | TRBD2 | many | CATSDPNPLAGAATDTQYF | TGTGCCACCAGTGACCCAAACCCGCTAGCGGGAGCGGCCACAGATACGCAGTATTTT
TRBJ1-6 | TRBV2 | . | few | CASSGGTENSPLHF | TGTGCCAGCAGTGGTGGGACGGAAAATTCACCCCTCCACTTT
TRBJ2-7 | TRBV13 | . | many | CASSVQGAYEQYF | TGTGCCAGCAGCGTACAGGGTGCCTACGAGCAGTACTTC
TRBJ2-7 | TRBV28 | TRBD1 | . | CAARGQVRSYEQYF | TGTGCCGCCAGGGGGCAGGTTCGCTCCTACGAGCAGTACTTC
TRBJ2-2 | TRBV7-2 | . | many | CASSPGRTGELFF | TGTGCCAGCAGCCCCGGTCGTACCGGGGAGCTGTTTTTT
TRBJ2-1 | TRBV20-1 | TRBD2 | few | CSARDWTSGHNEQFF | TGCAGTGCTAGAGACTGGACTAGCGGTCACAATGAGCAGTTCTTC
TRBJ1-2 | TRBV19 | TRBD1 | many | CASSTTGGDGYTF | TGTGCCAGTAGTACCACAGGGGGCGATGGCTACACCTTC
TRBJ1-1 | TRBV7-9 | . | many | CASSLMGTRGNTEAFF | TGTGCCAGCAGCCTTATGGGGACAAGGGGCAACACTGAAGCTTTCTTT
TRBJ1-5 | TRBV25-1 | TRBD1 | many | CASSYLTGGGLEDSNQPQHF | TGTGCCAGCAGTTACCTTACAGGGGGCGGGCTAGAAGATAGCAATCAGCCCCAGCATTTT
TRBJ2-3 | TRBV7-2 | TRBD2 | many | CASSPHLTSGRADTQYF | TGTGCCAGCAGCCCGCACTTGACTAGCGGGAGGGCGGATACGCAGTATTTT
TRBJ2-7 | TRBV6-6 | . | many | CASSYYNLPESYEQYF | TGTGCCAGCAGTTACTATAATTTACCCGAATCCTACGAGCAGTACTTC
TRBJ1-6 | TRBV27 | TRBD1 | many | CASRPQGWGNSPLHF | TGTGCCAGCAGACCACAGGGGTGGGGTAATTCACCCCTCCACTTT
TRBJ2-1 | TRBV14 | . | few | CASSRQGYEQFF | TGTGCCAGCAGCCGGCAGGGTTATGAGCAGTTCTTC
TRBJ1-1 | TRBV12-3/TRBV12-4 | TRBD1 | . | CASRKTGTNTEAFF | TGTGCCAGCAGGAAGACAGGGACCAACACTGAAGCTTTCTTT
TRBJ2-5 | TRBV19 | TRBD1 | few | CASRTGGTGVETQYF | TGTGCCAGTAGGACCGGGGGGACAGGGGTAGAGACCCAGTACTTC
TRBJ2-7 | TRBV5-6 | TRBD2 | many | CASSRTPGGRLYEQYF | TGTGCCAGCAGTCGGACCCCGGGAGGGAGACTCTACGAGCAGTACTTC
TRBJ2-2 | TRBV6-5 | . | many | CASSYREGGTGELFF | TGTGCCAGCAGTTACCGAGAAGGAGGTACCGGGGAGCTGTTTTTT
TRBJ2-3 | TRBV2 | . | . | CASSAVTSRTDTQYF | TGTGCCAGCAGTGCCGTGACTTCTAGGACAGATACGCAGTATTTT
TRBJ2-7 | TRBV18 | . | many | CASSLQGGIEQYF | TGTGCCAGCTCACTCCAGGGTGGGATCGAGCAGTACTTC
TRBJ2-2 | TRBV27 | . | many | CASSPRGRGTGELFF | TGTGCCAGCAGTCCTCGAGGTCGGGGCACCGGGGAGCTGTTTTTT
TRBJ2-1 | TRBV12-3/TRBV12-4 | TRBD2 | many | CASSLHLSGRGNEQFF | TGTGCCAGCAGTTTACATCTTAGCGGGAGAGGTAATGAGCAGTTCTTC